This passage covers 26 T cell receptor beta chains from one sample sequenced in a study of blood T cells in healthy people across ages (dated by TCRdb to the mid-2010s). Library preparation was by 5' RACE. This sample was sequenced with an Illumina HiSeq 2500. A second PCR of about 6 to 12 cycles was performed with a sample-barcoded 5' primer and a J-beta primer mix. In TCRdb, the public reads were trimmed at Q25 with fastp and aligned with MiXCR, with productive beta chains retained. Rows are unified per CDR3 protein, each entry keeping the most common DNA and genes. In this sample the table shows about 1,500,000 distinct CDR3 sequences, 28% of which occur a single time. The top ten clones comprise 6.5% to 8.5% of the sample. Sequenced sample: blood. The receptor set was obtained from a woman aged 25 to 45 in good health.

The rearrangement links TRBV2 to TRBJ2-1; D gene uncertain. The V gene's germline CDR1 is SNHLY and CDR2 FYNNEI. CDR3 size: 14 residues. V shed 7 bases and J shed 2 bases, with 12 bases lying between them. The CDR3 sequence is CASNERAPYNEQFF. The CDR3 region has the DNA TGTGCCAGCAATGAGCGTGCGCCCTACAATGAGCAGTTCTTC.

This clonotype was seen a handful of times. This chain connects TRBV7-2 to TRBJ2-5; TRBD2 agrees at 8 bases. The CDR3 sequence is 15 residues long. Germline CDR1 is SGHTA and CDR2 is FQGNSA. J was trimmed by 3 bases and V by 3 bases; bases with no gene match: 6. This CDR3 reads CASSLTILAEETQYF. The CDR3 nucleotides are TGTGCCAGCAGCTTGACGATACTAGCGGAAGAGACCCAGTACTTC.

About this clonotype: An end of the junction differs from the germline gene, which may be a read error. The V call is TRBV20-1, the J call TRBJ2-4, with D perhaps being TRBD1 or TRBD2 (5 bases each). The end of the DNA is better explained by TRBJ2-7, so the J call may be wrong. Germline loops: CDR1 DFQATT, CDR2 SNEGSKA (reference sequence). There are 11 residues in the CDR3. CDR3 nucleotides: TGCAGTACTAGAAAGGGGCGCGAGCAGTACTTC. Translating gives CSTRKGREQYF.

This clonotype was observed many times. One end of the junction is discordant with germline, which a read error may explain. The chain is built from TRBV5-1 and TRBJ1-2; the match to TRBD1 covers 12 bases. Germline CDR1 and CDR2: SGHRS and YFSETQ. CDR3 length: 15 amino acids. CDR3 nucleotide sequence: TGTGCCAGCAGTGGGACAGGGGGCGCAAACTATGGCTACACCTTC. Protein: CASSGTGGANYGYTF.

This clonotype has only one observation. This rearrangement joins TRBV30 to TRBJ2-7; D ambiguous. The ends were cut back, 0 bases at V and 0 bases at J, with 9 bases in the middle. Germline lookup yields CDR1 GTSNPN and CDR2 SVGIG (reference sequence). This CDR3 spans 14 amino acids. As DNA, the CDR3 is TGTGCCTGGAGTGTACGTCGAAGCTCCTACGAGCAGTACTTC. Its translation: CAWSVRRSSYEQYF.

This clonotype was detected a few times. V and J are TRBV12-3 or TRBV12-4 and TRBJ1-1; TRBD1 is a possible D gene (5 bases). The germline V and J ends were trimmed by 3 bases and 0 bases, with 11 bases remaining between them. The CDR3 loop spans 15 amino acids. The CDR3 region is CASSFTGDVNTEAFF. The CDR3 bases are TGTGCCAGCAGTTTCACGGGGGACGTGAACACTGAAGCTTTCTTT.

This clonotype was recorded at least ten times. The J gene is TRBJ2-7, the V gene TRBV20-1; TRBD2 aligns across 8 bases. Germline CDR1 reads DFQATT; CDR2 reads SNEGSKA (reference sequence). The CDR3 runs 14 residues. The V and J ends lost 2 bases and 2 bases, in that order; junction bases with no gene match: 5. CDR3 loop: CSARKLAGTYEQYF. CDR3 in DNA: TGCAGTGCTAGAAAATTAGCGGGGACCTACGAGCAGTACTTC.

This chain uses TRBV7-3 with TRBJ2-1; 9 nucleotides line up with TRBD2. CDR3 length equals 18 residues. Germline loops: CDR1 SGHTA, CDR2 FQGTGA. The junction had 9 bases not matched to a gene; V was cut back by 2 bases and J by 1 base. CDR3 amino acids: CASSLPASGGPSYNEQFF. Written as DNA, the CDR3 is TGTGCCAGCAGCTTACCAGCGAGCGGGGGGCCTTCCTACAATGAGCAGTTCTTC.

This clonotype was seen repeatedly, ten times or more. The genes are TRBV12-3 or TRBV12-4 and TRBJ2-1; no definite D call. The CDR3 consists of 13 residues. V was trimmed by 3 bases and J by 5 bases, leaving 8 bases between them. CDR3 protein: CASSFWQNNEQFF. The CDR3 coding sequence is TGTGCCAGCAGTTTCTGGCAGAACAATGAGCAGTTCTTC.

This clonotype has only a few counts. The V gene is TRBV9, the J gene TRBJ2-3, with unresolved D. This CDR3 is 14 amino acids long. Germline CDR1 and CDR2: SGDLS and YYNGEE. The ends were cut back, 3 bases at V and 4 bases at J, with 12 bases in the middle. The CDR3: CASSALRVADTQYF. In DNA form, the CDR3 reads TGTGCCAGCAGCGCCCTAAGGGTTGCAGATACGCAGTATTTT.

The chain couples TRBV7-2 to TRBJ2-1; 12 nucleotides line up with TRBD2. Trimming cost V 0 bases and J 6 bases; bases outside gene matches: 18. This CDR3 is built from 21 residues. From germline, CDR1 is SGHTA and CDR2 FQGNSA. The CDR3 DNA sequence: TGTGCCAGCAGCTTAGCGTCTTTAGAGACTAGCGGGAGAGCCAAAGTCAATGAGCAGTTCTTC. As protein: CASSLASLETSGRAKVNEQFF.

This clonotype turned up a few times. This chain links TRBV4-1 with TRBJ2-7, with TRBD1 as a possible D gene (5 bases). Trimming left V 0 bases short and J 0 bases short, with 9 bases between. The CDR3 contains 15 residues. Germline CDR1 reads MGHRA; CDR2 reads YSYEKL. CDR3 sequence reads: CASSQEADSSYEQYF. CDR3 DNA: TGCGCCAGCAGCCAAGAGGCCGACAGCTCCTACGAGCAGTACTTC.

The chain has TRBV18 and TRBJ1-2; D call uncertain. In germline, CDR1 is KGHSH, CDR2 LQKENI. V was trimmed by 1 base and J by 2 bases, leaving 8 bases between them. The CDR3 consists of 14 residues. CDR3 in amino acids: CASSPLEVNYGYTF. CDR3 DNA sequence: TGTGCCAGCTCACCACTGGAGGTCAACTATGGCTACACCTTC.

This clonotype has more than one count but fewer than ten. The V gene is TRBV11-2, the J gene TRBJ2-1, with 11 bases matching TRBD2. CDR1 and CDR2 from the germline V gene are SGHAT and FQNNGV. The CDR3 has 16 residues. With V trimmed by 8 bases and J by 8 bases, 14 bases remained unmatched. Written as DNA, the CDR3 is TGTGCCAGCGGCCGGATAGCGGGAGGGCCTGGGGATGAGCAGTTCTTC. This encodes CASGRIAGGPGDEQFF.

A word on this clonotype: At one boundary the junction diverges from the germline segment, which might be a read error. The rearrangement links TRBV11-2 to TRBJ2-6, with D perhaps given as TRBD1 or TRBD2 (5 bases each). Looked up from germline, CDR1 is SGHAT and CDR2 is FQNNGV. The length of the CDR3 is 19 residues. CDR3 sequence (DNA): TGTGCCAGCAGAAGTGCCCGGGACGAGGGTACCTCTGGGGCCAACGCCCTGACTTTC. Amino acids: CASRSARDEGTSGANALTF. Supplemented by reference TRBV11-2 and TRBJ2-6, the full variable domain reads EAGVAQSPRYKIIEKRQSVAFWCNPISGHATLYWYQQILGQGPKLLIQFQNNGVVDDSQLPKDRFSAERLKGVDSTLKIQPAKLEDSAVYLCASRSARDEGTSGANALTFGAGSRLTVL.

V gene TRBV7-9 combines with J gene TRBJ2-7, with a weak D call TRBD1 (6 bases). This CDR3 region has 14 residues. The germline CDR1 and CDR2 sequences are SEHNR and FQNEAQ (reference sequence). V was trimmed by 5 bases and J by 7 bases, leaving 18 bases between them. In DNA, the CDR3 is TGTGCCAGCAGCCCACAGGGTAGCAAGGATGAGCAGTACTTC. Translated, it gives CASSPQGSKDEQYF.

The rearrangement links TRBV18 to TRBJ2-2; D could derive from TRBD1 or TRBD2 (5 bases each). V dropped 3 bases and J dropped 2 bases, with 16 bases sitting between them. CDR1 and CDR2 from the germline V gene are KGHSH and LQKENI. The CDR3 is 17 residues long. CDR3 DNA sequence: TGTGCCAGCTCACCCCTGGGACGACCCGACAACACCGGGGAGCTGTTTTTT. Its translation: CASSPLGRPDNTGELFF.

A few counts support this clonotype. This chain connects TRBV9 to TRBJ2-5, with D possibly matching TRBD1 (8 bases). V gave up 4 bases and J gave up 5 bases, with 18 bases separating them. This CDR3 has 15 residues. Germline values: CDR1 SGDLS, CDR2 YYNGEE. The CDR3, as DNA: TGTGCCAGCAGCCCCGGGGACAGGCGGGGGGAGACCCAGTACTTC. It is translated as CASSPGDRRGETQYF. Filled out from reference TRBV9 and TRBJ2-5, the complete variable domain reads DSGVTQTPKHLITATGQRVTLRCSPRSGDLSVYWYQQSLDQGLQFLIQYYNGEERAKGNILERFSAQQFPDLHSELNLSSLELGDSALYFCASSPGDRRGETQYFGPGTRLLVL.

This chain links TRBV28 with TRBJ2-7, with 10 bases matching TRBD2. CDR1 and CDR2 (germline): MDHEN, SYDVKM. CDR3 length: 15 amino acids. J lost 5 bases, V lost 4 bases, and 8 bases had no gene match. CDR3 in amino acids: CASSSPGLAMHEQYF. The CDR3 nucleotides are TGTGCCAGCAGTTCCCCGGGACTAGCGATGCACGAGCAGTACTTC.

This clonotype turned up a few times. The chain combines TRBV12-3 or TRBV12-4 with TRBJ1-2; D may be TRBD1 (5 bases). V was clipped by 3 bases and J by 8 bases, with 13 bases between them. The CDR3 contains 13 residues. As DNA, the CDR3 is TGTGCCAGCAGTTTTGGGACCGGCACGGGCTACACCTTC. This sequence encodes CASSFGTGTGYTF.

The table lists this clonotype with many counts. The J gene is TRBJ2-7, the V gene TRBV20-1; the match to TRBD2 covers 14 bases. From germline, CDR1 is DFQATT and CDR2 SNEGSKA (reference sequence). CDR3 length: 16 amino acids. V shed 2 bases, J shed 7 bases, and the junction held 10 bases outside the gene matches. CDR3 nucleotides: TGCAGTGCTAGACCTGCGGGACTAGCGGGAGTCGGTGAGCAGTACTTC. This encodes CSARPAGLAGVGEQYF.

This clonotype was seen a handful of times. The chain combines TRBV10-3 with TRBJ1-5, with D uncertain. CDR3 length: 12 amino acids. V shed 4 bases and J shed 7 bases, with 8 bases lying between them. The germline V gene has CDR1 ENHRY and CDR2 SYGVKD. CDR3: CAISGRGQPQHF. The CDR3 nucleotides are TGTGCCATCAGTGGAAGAGGCCAGCCCCAGCATTTT.

The CDR3 DNA reads TGTGCCAGCAGCTCGGGCAGGCTGGGGATGCGCACTGAAGCTTTCTTT. It encodes CASSSGRLGMRTEAFF. The rearrangement joins TRBV5-4 to TRBJ1-1, with D hard to call. This CDR3 has 16 amino acids. V was trimmed by 3 bases and J by 4 bases, leaving 19 bases between them. In germline, CDR1 is SGHNT, CDR2 YYREEE (reference sequence).

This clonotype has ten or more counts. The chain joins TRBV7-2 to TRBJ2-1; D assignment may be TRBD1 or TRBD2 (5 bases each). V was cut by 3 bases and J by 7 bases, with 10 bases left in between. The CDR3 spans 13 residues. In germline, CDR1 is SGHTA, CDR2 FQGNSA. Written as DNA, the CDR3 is TGTGCCAGCAGCTTCAAAGGGACGAATGAGCAGTTCTTC. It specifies CASSFKGTNEQFF.

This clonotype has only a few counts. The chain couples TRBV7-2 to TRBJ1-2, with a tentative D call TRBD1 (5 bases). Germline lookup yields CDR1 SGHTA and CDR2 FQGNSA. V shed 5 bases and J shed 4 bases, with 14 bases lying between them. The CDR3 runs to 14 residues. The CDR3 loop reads CASSPEAGIYGYTF. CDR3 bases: TGTGCCAGCAGCCCAGAGGCAGGGATCTATGGCTACACCTTC.

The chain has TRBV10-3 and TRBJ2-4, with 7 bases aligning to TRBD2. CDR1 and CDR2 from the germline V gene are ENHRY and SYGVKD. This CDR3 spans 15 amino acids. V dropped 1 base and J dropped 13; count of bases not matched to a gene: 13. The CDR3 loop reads CAISEWEGPYNEQYF. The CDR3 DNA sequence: TGTGCCATCAGTGAGTGGGAGGGCCCCTACAATGAGCAGTACTTC.